What follows is one T cell receptor beta chain and its context. What this receptor recognizes is not known. Nothing much larger sits one base from this clone, and base qualities are not available. Using the deep immunoSEQ assay, multiplex PCR amplified TCR CDR3 regions from genomic DNA. For each cell subset, the extracted genomic DNA was distributed evenly across all wells of several immunoSEQ 96-well plates, and each plate served as one replicate. For sorted subsets, each replicate PCR was loaded with approximately 190 ng genomic DNA, equivalent to 25,000 to 35,000 T cell genomes. Purified libraries were quantified with a Qubit 3.0 fluorometer, sized on a Bioanalyzer 2100, and re-quantified with the KAPA Library Quantification kit. Each immunoSEQ 96-well plate was sequenced on its own single-read 150-cycle Illumina NextSeq 550 flow cell. The study's processing was this. Because the immunoSEQ output held only junctional sequences and lacked quality scores, the filtering could not match the filtering applied to full-length reads. Sequences were annotated with PyIR, a Python wrapper for IgBLAST v1.9, and V/J genes and CDR3 were assigned using IMGT germline references. Reads were filtered out if the reads had weak V/J assignments (E-value above 1e-6), no CDR3, stop codons, out-of-frame junctions, or ambiguous translated residues. A V3J clonotype was defined by an identical inferred V gene, J gene, and CDR3 amino acid sequence. To compute the percentage overlap between repertoires, the number of shared unique clonotypes was divided by the size of the smaller repertoire. Repertoire richness was assessed with RTK rarefaction, the Chao1 estimator, and Recon v2.1 estimates of unobserved clonotypes. OLGA was used to compute generation probabilities for all TCRbeta clonotypes that the gDNA method yielded from several donors. Entries here come from immuneACCESS through TCRdb and include only in-frame sequences with V and J called. Some clones fail to appear in such tables; in the studies checked, an unresolved V gene covers under half of the shortfall, and the cause of the remainder is unknown. V and J calls and clone size come straight from that table; D and trimming were deduced from the DNA. The sample table contains approximately 980,000 clones; only one count was recorded for 76% of them. Roughly 1.5% of the sample goes to the ten largest clones.

Healthy HIV-negative adults with no recently reported acute infections or vaccinations were included as donors. All donors were Caucasian adults living in Nashville, Tennessee, USA. CD4+ T cells were enriched through magnetic negative selection, after which naive cells were positively selected on CD45RA and the remaining negative fraction served as the memory subset. Blood was obtained by leukapheresis, after which PBMCs were separated by Ficoll-Histopaque density gradient centrifugation and cryopreserved in liquid nitrogen vapor phase. Analytical flow cytometry was used to check the purity and quantity of every magnetically sorted T cell population. From each sorted fraction, genomic DNA was isolated and quantified by UV absorbance on a Nanodrop 2000c. This sample was included in a study of shared clonotypes between healthy human individuals (dated by TCRdb to 2018 to 2021). The study in broad terms: The cohort comprised a couple of women and a few men aged 18 to 49 years. To increase sequencing depth and limit assay-specific biases, different laboratories used diverse techniques to prepare libraries and sequence TCR repertoires. The study deeply sequenced blood TCR repertoires of about 5 healthy adults to estimate repertoire size and the extent of clonotype sharing between individuals. Per donor, leukapheresis produced somewhere between about 0.94 and 9.5 billion PBMCs. For each donor, CD4 naive and CD4 memory were each given three plates, CD8 naive was given two plates, and CD8 memory was given one plate. The investigation overall reported the following: Sharing across a handful of donors was observed for about 5% of naive CD4, 3.5% of naive CD8, 2.3% of memory CD4, and about 0.39% of memory CD8 clonotypes. Higher generation probabilities were observed for clonotypes shared by all four sorted-subset donors than for non-shared clonotypes. Naive subsets generally had larger estimated clonotype richness than memory subsets did. Because the study included a small number of donors, the genetic and exposure-history diversity represented was limited. Incomplete sequencing was indicated by rarefaction of sorted-subset datasets, despite the large sequencing depth. Pairwise subsampling led to the expectation that sequencing depth would affect the degree of clonotype sharing among donors. Only blood was sampled, and tissue TCR repertoires likely differ from those in blood.

From the cysteine up to the phenylalanine, the CDR3 has a length of 15 residues. The CDR3 DNA has 45 bases and is translated from base 1. Relative to germline, V is 1 base shorter and J is 4 bases shorter, with 8 bases between their ends. CDR1 and CDR2 are drawn from the germline V gene: MNHNS, SASEGT. The receptor was isolated from a man younger than 30 in good health. Recombination joined TRBV6-1 with TRBJ1-6; the D gene remains uncertain. The sequencing input was memory CD4+ T cells sorted from blood. According to the study, the label for this sample's cell subset or site signals: CD45RA-negative fraction. The CDR3 reads CASSEGLSYNSPLHF. The DNA sequence is given as TGTGCCAGCAGTGAAGGACTGAGTTATAATTCACCCCTCCACTTT.